Shown below are 20 T cell receptor beta chains from a single sample sequenced in a study of post-analysis software for immune sequencing data. Regarding the study as a whole: Patients used roughly five TRBV segments, including TRBV5-6, TRBV5-1 and TRBV20-1, more often than controls.

Tagging with unique molecular identifiers was a feature of the TCR beta cDNA libraries. TCRdb called the PCR reads again in MiXCR, with one record for every CDR3 protein. This table holds over 700,000 distinct CDR3 sequences, about 32% found once. Which antigens these TCRs recognize remains unknown. Material: blood. Receptors were obtained from a girl aged 5 to 17 with multiple sclerosis.

The chain is built from TRBV27 and TRBJ2-2; 8 nucleotides line up with TRBD2. With 2 bases clipped from V and 4 bases from J, the junction kept 6 bases outside the gene matches. CDR1 is MNHEY and CDR2 is SMNVEV in the germline V gene (reference sequence). This CDR3 has 16 residues. The CDR3 loop is CASSLGAGGITGELFF. The CDR3 DNA follows: TGTGCCAGCAGTTTAGGGGCGGGGGGAATCACCGGGGAGCTGTTTTTT.

The V and J genes are TRBV12-3 or TRBV12-4 and TRBJ1-4, with D perhaps TRBD1 (5 bases). With 3 bases removed from V and 3 bases from J, the gap between germline ends came to 8 bases. This CDR3 comprises 14 residues. CDR3 DNA sequence: TGTGCCAGCAGTTTTACAGGATCTAATGAAAAACTGTTTTTT. Translation gives CASSFTGSNEKLFF.

This clonotype has more than one count but fewer than ten. This sequence joins TRBV28 and TRBJ2-7; TRBD2 is a possible D gene (5 bases). V was pared by 3 bases and J by 1 base, with 7 bases between. This CDR3 has 13 amino acids. The germline CDR1 and CDR2 sequences are MDHEN and SYDVKM. CDR3 residues: CASSFQRSYEQYF. In nucleotides, the CDR3 is TGTGCCAGCAGTTTCCAGCGGTCCTACGAGCAGTACTTC.

The chain couples TRBV28 to TRBJ2-5; D is possibly TRBD2 (5 bases). Matching the DNA end better, TRBJ2-7 makes the J call doubtful. CDR1 and CDR2 from the germline V gene are MDHEN and SYDVKM. This CDR3 comprises 16 residues. The CDR3 sequence: CASSLLGGGTRGEQYF. The CDR3 DNA reads as TGTGCCAGCAGTTTATTAGGCGGCGGAACCCGGGGCGAGCAGTACTTC.

Concerning this clonotype itself: One end of the junction is discordant with germline, which a read error may explain. CDR3 nucleotides: TGTGCCACCAGTGGGGCCTCCCAGGGGCTCTCCTACAATGAGCAGTTCTTC. Protein: CATSGASQGLSYNEQFF. The V and J genes are TRBV10-3 and TRBJ2-1, with TRBD1 as a possible D gene (6 bases). The CDR3 totals 17 residues. Germline V gives CDR1 ENHRY, CDR2 SYGVKD.

The J gene is TRBJ2-1, the V gene TRBV20-1; 8 bases agree with TRBD2. The CDR3 runs to 13 residues. Germline-derived CDR1 and CDR2 are DFQATT and SNEGSKA (reference sequence). V shed 5 bases, J shed 3 bases, and the junction held 3 bases outside the gene matches. The CDR3 nucleotides read TGCAGTGCTTGGACTAGCCTCTACAATGAGCAGTTCTTC. As protein: CSAWTSLYNEQFF.

A word on this clonotype: A much larger clone sits a single nucleotide away, making a read error possible. The chain couples TRBV29-1 to TRBJ2-3; D might be TRBD1 (5 bases). The CDR3 loop spans 15 amino acids. The V gene lost 8 bases and the J gene lost 0 bases, with 18 bases spanning the gap. Germline CDR1 is SQVTM and CDR2 is ANQGSEA. Written as DNA, the CDR3 is TGCAGCTCCCCGGTGTGGGGCGTGAGCACAGATACGCAGTATTTT. Translating it yields CSSPVWGVSTDTQYF.

The genes are TRBV29-1 and TRBJ2-7, with D perhaps TRBD1 (6 bases). The CDR3 runs to 13 residues. V lost 6 bases and J 3 bases, leaving 15 bases between the germline ends. Germline V gives CDR1 SQVTM, CDR2 ANQGSEA. The chain's CDR3 is CSVAGTRIYEQYF. Written as DNA, the CDR3 is TGCAGCGTCGCCGGGACACGGATCTACGAGCAGTACTTC.

A word on this clonotype: A clone one base away is much larger, so this may be a read error. The chain recombines TRBV5-5 with TRBJ2-1; 11 positions match TRBD2. The better agreement between TRBJ2-7 and the DNA end casts doubt on the J call. The CDR3 is 15 residues long. Per the germline V gene, CDR1 is SGHKS and CDR2 is YYEKEE (reference sequence). CDR3 in amino acids: CASSFLAGGYNEQYF. The CDR3, as DNA: TGTGCCAGCAGCTTCCTAGCGGGAGGCTACAATGAGCAGTACTTC.

In its sample, this clonotype was seen a few times. The chain employs TRBV6-1 and TRBJ2-4; 10 bases are shared with TRBD1. Germline CDR1 MNHNS, CDR2 SASEGT. The CDR3 is 13 amino acids. Trimming removed 6 bases from V and 9 bases from J; junction bases left unmatched: 5. CDR3 sequence: CASSPTGGFIQYF. In DNA, the CDR3 is TGTGCCAGCAGCCCGACAGGGGGCTTCATTCAGTACTTC.

This clonotype was found a few times. The CDR3 DNA reads as TGTGCCAGCAGCCACCGGACTAGCGGGAGGAGATATGAGCAGTTCTTC. Its protein product is CASSHRTSGRRYEQFF. The rearrangement uses TRBV7-9 and TRBJ2-1; TRBD2 matches at 14 bases. This CDR3 region has 16 residues. Losses at the gene ends were 5 bases for V and 8 bases for J; bases not matched to a gene: 8. Germline CDR1 and CDR2: SEHNR and FQNEAQ (reference sequence).

This clonotype was counted a single time. The junction departs from germline at one end; a sequencing error may be responsible. The V and J genes are TRBV2 and TRBJ2-1, with D perhaps TRBD1 (5 bases). Germline V gives CDR1 SNHLY, CDR2 FYNNEI. The CDR3 sequence is 14 residues long. The DNA of the CDR3 is TGTGCCGGCAGTCTACGACAGAGCTACAATGAGCAGTTCTTC. This sequence encodes CAGSLRQSYNEQFF.

The chain employs TRBV14 and TRBJ2-5; the match to TRBD1 covers 8 bases. The trim removed 3 bases at V and 3 bases at J, leaving 9 bases unmatched. This CDR3 spans 16 amino acids. Germline values: CDR1 SGHDN, CDR2 FVKESK. DNA of the CDR3: TGTGCCAGCAGCCATAGGGACAGGAGAATTAAAGAGACCCAGTACTTC. It specifies CASSHRDRRIKETQYF.

The chain is built from TRBV5-1 and TRBJ2-3; 7 bases map to TRBD1. With V trimmed by 4 bases and J by 2 bases, 7 bases remained unmatched. This CDR3 is built from 15 residues. Germline V gene data show CDR1 as SGHRS and CDR2 as YFSETQ. The DNA for the CDR3 is TGCGCCAGCAGCAAGTCCGGGACAGTCACAGATACGCAGTATTTT. Amino acids: CASSKSGTVTDTQYF. Drawing the rest from reference TRBV5-1 and TRBJ2-3, the complete variable domain is KAGVTQTPRYLIKTRGQQVTLSCSPISGHRSVSWYQQTPGQGLQFLFEYFSETQRNKGNFPGRFSGRQFSNSRSEMNVSTLELGDSALYLCASSKSGTVTDTQYFGPGTRLTVL.

The chain links TRBV12-3 or TRBV12-4 to TRBJ1-4, with TRBD1 as a possible D gene (5 bases). Trimming cost V 5 bases and J 7 bases, with 17 bases left between them. The CDR3 consists of 15 residues. In DNA form, the CDR3 reads TGTGCCAGCAGTAGTTTTATGGGGCTCGGTGAAAAACTGTTTTTT. It specifies CASSSFMGLGEKLFF.

The chain recombines TRBV10-3 with TRBJ2-5; 12 bases line up with TRBD2. V lost 4 bases to trimming and J lost 11 bases; unmatched junction nucleotides: 11. Germline V gene lookup returns CDR1 ENHRY and CDR2 SYGVKD. There are 15 residues in the CDR3. CDR3 DNA: TGTGCCATCAGTGGGCTAGGACTAGCGGGGACGGAGCAGTACTTC. This sequence encodes CAISGLGLAGTEQYF.

The sample holds a few counts of this clonotype. The gene calls are TRBV11-2 and TRBJ2-1; 7 bases match TRBD1. The V and J ends lost 5 bases and 2 bases, in that order; junction bases with no gene match: 9. This CDR3 is built from 16 residues. Germline V gene lookup returns CDR1 SGHAT and CDR2 FQNNGV. The CDR3 DNA reads as TGTGCCAGCAGCCCACCACAGGGGACCGCCTACAATGAGCAGTTCTTC. Encoded protein: CASSPPQGTAYNEQFF.

This chain connects TRBV5-6 to TRBJ2-4; D remains ambiguous. V lost 1 base and J 0 bases, leaving 11 bases between the germline ends. The germline gives CDR1 SGHDT, CDR2 YYEEEE. CDR3 size: 16 residues. This chain's CDR3 is CASSLWGTVAKNIQYF. CDR3 DNA sequence: TGTGCCAGCAGCTTGTGGGGTACCGTAGCCAAAAACATTCAGTACTTC. Filled out from reference TRBV5-6 and TRBJ2-4, the complete variable domain reads DAGVTQSPTHLIKTRGQQVTLRCSPKSGHDTVSWYQQALGQGPQFIFQYYEEEERQRGNFPDRFSGHQFPNYSSELNVNALLLGDSALYLCASSLWGTVAKNIQYFGAGTRLSVL.

The chain employs TRBV20-1 and TRBJ2-7; tentatively, D is TRBD1 (6 bases). This CDR3 contains 14 residues. Trimming cost V 1 base and J 4 bases, with 14 bases left between them. The germline V gene encodes CDR1 DFQATT and CDR2 SNEGSKA (reference sequence). The CDR3 sequence is CSARGLEGGYEQYF. CDR3 nucleotide sequence: TGCAGTGCTAGAGGTCTAGAAGGGGGTTACGAGCAGTACTTC.

The chain combines TRBV5-5 with TRBJ1-2, with TRBD1 identical over 7 bases. The junction had 13 bases not matched to a gene; V was cut back by 4 bases and J by 7 bases. Germline values: CDR1 SGHKS, CDR2 YYEKEE (reference sequence). The CDR3 covers 15 residues. The CDR3 spells CASSQEGAGFGGYTF. CDR3 DNA sequence: TGTGCCAGCAGCCAAGAGGGGGCCGGGTTTGGTGGCTACACCTTC.